Following are 25 T cell receptor beta chains from one sample sequenced in a study of monozygotic twins with inflammatory bowel disease. Following a re-call of the 5' RACE reads, TCRdb has one entry per CDR3 protein and lacks DNA. There are 420,000 or so distinct CDR3 sequences in the sample, with approximately 2.3% held by the top ten. The sequenced sample was blood. The receptor source for this set is a human donor with ulcerative colitis or Crohn's disease, or a healthy co-twin of an affected twin (not recorded which).

This chain uses TRBV6-6 with TRBJ2-1. Germline assignment: CDR1 MNHNY and CDR2 SVGAGI (reference sequence). The CDR3 has 11 residues. CDR3: CASRTNNEQFF.

The chain employs TRBV20-1 and TRBJ2-1; TCRdb's D call of TRBD2 is untestable without DNA. This CDR3 spans 11 amino acids. Germline CDR1 reads DFQATT; CDR2 reads SNEGSKA (reference sequence). CDR3 amino acids: CSARGDSAEFF.

This chain links TRBV5-5 with TRBJ2-5. In germline, CDR1 is SGHKS, CDR2 YYEKEE (reference sequence). The CDR3 contains 15 residues. CDR3: CASSLAPSSSETQYF.

This chain connects TRBV12-3 or TRBV12-4 to TRBJ2-2; TCRdb lists TRBD2, though no DNA is available to test this call. The CDR3 covers 16 residues. The CDR3 spells CASSRSGLLNTGELFF.

This chain links TRBV5-1 with TRBJ2-1; absent DNA, TCRdb's TRBD1 call cannot be checked. CDR1 SGHRS and CDR2 YFSETQ come from the germline V gene. CDR3 length: 15 residues. CDR3 amino acids: CASSLLGQVYNEQFF.

The chain carries TRBV6-5 and TRBJ1-1; TCRdb calls TRBD1, which cannot be checked without DNA. The CDR3 is made up of 15 amino acids. CDR1 is MNHEY and CDR2 is SVGAGI in the germline V gene. CDR3 region: CASSSPSGANTEAFF.

This rearrangement joins TRBV7-8 to TRBJ2-7; no DNA is available, so the TRBD2 call from TCRdb remains unchecked. The CDR3 has 15 amino acids. Germline V gene data show CDR1 as SGHVS and CDR2 as FQNEAQ. The CDR3 sequence is CASSSLAGGRGEQYF.

The chain links TRBV13 to TRBJ1-3; the D call of TRBD1 rests on TCRdb alone, since no DNA is present to check it. The CDR3 is made up of 14 amino acids. Germline CDR1 and CDR2: PRHDT and FYEKMQ (reference sequence). CDR3 residues: CASSGAAAGNTIYF.

This rearrangement joins TRBV10-2 to TRBJ2-7; checking the TCRdb D call of TRBD1 is not possible without DNA. This CDR3 is 15 amino acids long. CDR1 is WSHSY, CDR2 SAAADI, per germline. CDR3: CASSPKRGGAYEQYF.

The chain links TRBV6-5 to TRBJ1-2. The germline V gene encodes CDR1 MNHEY and CDR2 SVGAGI. The CDR3 runs to 13 residues. The CDR3 loop reads CASSYPGAYGYTF.

The V call is TRBV5-1, the J call TRBJ2-1. The CDR3 length is 14 residues. CDR1 SGHRS and CDR2 YFSETQ come from the germline V gene. CDR3 sequence: CASRLTRVDNEQFF.

The V and J genes are TRBV15 and TRBJ1-1. The germline V gene encodes CDR1 LNHNV and CDR2 YYDKDF (reference sequence). There are 15 residues in the CDR3. CDR3 residues: CATSRDLDFGTEAFF. The entire variable domain, with the rest obtained from reference TRBV15 and TRBJ1-1, is as follows: DAMVIQNPRYQVTQFGKPVTLSCSQTLNHNVMYWYQQKSSQAPKLLFHYYDKDFNNEADTPDNFQSRRPNTSFCFLDIRSPGLGDTAMYLCATSRDLDFGTEAFFGQGTRLTVV.

V usage is TRBV5-4 and J usage is TRBJ2-6. The CDR3 sequence is 15 residues long. Germline V gene data show CDR1 as SGHNT and CDR2 as YYREEE (reference sequence). The CDR3 is CASSLWDGGANVLTF.

This chain uses TRBV19 with TRBJ2-1. The CDR3 sequence is 15 residues long. Per the germline V gene, CDR1 is LNHDA and CDR2 is SQIVND (reference sequence). CDR3 amino acids: CASSIQREPYNEQFF.

This CDR3 reads CASNDRGLAETQYF. The gene calls are TRBV2 and TRBJ2-5; TCRdb gives TRBD1 as the D gene, but with no DNA this cannot be confirmed. This CDR3 has 14 amino acids. Germline-derived CDR1 and CDR2 are SNHLY and FYNNEI.

The chain recombines TRBV9 with TRBJ2-7. CDR1 SGDLS and CDR2 YYNGEE come from the germline V gene. The CDR3 contains 16 residues. CDR3 sequence: CASSVDAGGSSYEQYF.

V gene TRBV5-1 combines with J gene TRBJ1-2. The germline V gene encodes CDR1 SGHRS and CDR2 YFSETQ. The CDR3 spans 14 residues. CDR3 sequence: CASSLYEGIYGYTF. The complete variable domain, with remaining parts taken from reference TRBV5-1 and TRBJ1-2, reads KAGVTQTPRYLIKTRGQQVTLSCSPISGHRSVSWYQQTPGQGLQFLFEYFSETQRNKGNFPGRFSGRQFSNSRSEMNVSTLELGDSALYLCASSLYEGIYGYTFGSGTRLTVV.

V and J are TRBV24-1 and TRBJ2-7. Germline lookup yields CDR1 KGHDR and CDR2 SFDVKD. This CDR3 has 16 amino acids. CDR3 residues: CATSETPGQGSYEQYF.

The chain recombines TRBV20-1 with TRBJ2-7; TCRdb proposes TRBD1, but this gene call is untestable without DNA. This CDR3 is 13 amino acids long. The germline V gene encodes CDR1 DFQATT and CDR2 SNEGSKA (reference sequence). CDR3 sequence: CSARDLDSYEQYF.

The gene calls are TRBV12-3 or TRBV12-4 and TRBJ2-7. CDR3 length: 11 residues. The CDR3 region is CASSLQTEQYF.

The chain recombines TRBV2 with TRBJ2-1; with no DNA, the TCRdb D assignment of TRBD1 cannot be verified. Germline V CDR1 and CDR2: SNHLY, FYNNEI. This CDR3 comprises 16 residues. The CDR3 protein is CARFLRGEGLDNEQFF.

The rearrangement joins TRBV27 to TRBJ1-1; TCRdb picks TRBD1, but there is no DNA to check that call. The germline gives CDR1 MNHEY, CDR2 SMNVEV (reference sequence). The CDR3 contains 15 residues. This chain's CDR3 is CASSSTEVKNTEAFF.

J is TRBJ2-7 and V is TRBV28. The CDR3 is 15 amino acids. Germline assignment: CDR1 MDHEN and CDR2 SYDVKM. This CDR3 reads CASSLLADRPYEQYF.

The V and J genes are TRBV16 and TRBJ2-1; TCRdb returns TRBD1, unconfirmable since there is no DNA. The CDR3 sequence is 13 residues long. In germline, CDR1 is KGHSY, CDR2 FQNENV. The CDR3 loop reads CASSPNLRGEQFF.

The chain uses TRBV12-3 or TRBV12-4 and TRBJ2-7; there is no DNA to check the TCRdb D call of TRBD2. The CDR3 runs to 13 residues. The CDR3 region is CASTRTGLYEQYF.